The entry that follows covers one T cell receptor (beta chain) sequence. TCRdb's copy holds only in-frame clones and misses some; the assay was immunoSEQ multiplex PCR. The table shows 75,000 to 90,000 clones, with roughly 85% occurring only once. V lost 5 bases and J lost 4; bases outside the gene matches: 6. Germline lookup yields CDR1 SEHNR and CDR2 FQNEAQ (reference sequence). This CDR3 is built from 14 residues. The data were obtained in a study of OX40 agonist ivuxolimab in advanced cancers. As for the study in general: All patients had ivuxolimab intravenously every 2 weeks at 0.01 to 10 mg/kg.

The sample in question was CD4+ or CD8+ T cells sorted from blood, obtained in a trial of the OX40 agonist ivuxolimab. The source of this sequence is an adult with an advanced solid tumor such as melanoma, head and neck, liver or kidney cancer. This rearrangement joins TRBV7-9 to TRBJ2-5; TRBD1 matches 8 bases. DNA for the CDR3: TGTGCCAGCAGCCCCCGGACAGGGACAGAGACCCAGTACTTC. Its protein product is CASSPRTGTETQYF. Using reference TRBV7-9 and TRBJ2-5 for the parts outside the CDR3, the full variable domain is DTGVSQNPRHKITKRGQNVTFRCDPISEHNRLYWYRQTLGQGPEFLTYFQNEAQLEKSRLLSDRFSAERPKGSFSTLEIQRTEQGDSAMYLCASSPRTGTETQYFGPGTRLLVL.